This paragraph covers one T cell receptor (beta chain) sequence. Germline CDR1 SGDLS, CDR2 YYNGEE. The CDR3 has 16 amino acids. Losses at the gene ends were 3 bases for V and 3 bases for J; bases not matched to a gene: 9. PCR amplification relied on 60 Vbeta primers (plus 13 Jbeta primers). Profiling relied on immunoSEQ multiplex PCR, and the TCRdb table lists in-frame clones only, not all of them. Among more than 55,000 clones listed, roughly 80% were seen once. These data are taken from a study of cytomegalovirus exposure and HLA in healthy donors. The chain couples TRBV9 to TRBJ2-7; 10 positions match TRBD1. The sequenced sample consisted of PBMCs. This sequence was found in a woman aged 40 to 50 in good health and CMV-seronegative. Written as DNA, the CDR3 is TGTGCCAGCAGCGACAGCCGGGACAGGGGCATCTACGAGCAGTACTTC. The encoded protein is CASSDSRDRGIYEQYF.